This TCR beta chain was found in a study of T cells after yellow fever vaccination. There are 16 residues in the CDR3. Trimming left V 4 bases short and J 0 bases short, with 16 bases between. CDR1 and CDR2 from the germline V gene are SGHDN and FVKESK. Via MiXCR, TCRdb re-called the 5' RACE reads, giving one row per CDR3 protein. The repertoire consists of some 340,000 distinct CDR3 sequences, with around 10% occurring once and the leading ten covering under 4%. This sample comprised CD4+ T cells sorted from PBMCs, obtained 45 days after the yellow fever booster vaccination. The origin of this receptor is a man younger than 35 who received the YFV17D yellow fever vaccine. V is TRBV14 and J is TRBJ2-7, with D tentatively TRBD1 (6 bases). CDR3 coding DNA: TGTGCCAGCAGCCTCTCAGGGGCAGCTATCTCCTACGAGCAGTACGTC. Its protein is CASSLSGAAISYEQYV.